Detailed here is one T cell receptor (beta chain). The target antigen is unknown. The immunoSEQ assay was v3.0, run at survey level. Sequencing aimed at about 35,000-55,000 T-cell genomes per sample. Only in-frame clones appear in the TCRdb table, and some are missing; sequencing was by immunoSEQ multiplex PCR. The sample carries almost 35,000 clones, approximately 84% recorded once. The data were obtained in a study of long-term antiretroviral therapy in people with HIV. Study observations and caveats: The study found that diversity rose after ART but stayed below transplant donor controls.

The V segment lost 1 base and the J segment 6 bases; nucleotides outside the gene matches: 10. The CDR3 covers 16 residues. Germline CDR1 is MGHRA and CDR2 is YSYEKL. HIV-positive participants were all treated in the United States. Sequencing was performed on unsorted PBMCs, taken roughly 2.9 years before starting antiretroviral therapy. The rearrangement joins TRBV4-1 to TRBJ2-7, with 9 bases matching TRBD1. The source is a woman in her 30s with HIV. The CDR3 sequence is CASSQAGTGRWGEQYF. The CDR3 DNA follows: TGCGCCAGCAGCCAAGCCGGGACAGGGAGATGGGGCGAGCAGTACTTC.